Shown below are 13 T cell receptor beta chains from a single sample sequenced in a study of blood T cell repertoires in COVID-19. Assay used: immunoSEQ multiplex PCR; TCRdb lists only in-frame clones, some missing. Here the sample spans under 150,000 clones, around four fifths being singletons. The sample comprised PBMCs or T cells enriched from blood (not recorded which). These receptors originate from a man aged 25 to 40 who had recovered from COVID-19.

The chain recombines TRBV10-1 with TRBJ1-2, with 7 bases identical to TRBD1. V trimming: 11 bases; J trimming: 8 bases; junction bases outside the gene matches: 14. The CDR3 has 13 amino acids. Germline-derived CDR1 and CDR2 are WNHNN and SYGVQD (reference sequence). The DNA of the CDR3 is TGCGCCGGGCCGGGGCAGGGGGTCTGGGGCTACACCTTC. It translates to CAGPGQGVWGYTF.

This chain links TRBV2 with TRBJ1-5; TRBD1 is a possible D gene (6 bases). The CDR3 extends over 14 amino acids. Trimming left V 7 bases short and J 7 bases short, with 17 bases between. Germline CDR1 reads SNHLY; CDR2 reads FYNNEI. The CDR3 here is CASILGRGDQPQHF. The CDR3 nucleotides are TGTGCCAGCATTCTGGGCAGGGGTGACCAGCCCCAGCATTTT.

The genes are TRBV27 and TRBJ2-5; 12 positions match TRBD2. Germline V gene lookup returns CDR1 MNHEY and CDR2 SMNVEV (reference sequence). The CDR3 sequence is 15 residues long. Trimming cost V 6 bases and J 0 bases; bases outside gene matches: 2. The CDR3 bases are TGTGCCAGCAGCCTAGCGGGAGGGTACCAAGAGACCCAGTACTTC. As protein: CASSLAGGYQETQYF.

This clone was detected once. V and J are TRBV27 and TRBJ1-6, with a possible D match to TRBD1 (5 bases). Germline CDR1 reads MNHEY; CDR2 reads SMNVEV (reference sequence). V gave up 1 base and J gave up 4 bases, with 8 bases separating them. The CDR3 runs 15 residues. CDR3 sequence reads: CASSLYGGYNSPLHF. The DNA for the CDR3 is TGTGCCAGCAGTTTATACGGGGGATATAATTCACCCCTCCACTTT.

This clone occurred once. V is TRBV5-5 and J is TRBJ2-5; 13 bases fit TRBD2. The germline V gene encodes CDR1 SGHKS and CDR2 YYEKEE (reference sequence). This CDR3 has 16 amino acids. V lost 3 bases and J lost 5; bases outside the gene matches: 7. CDR3 coding DNA: TGTGCCAGCAGCTCTCTACTAGCGGGGGGGTCGGAGACCCAGTACTTC. It codes for CASSSLLAGGSETQYF.

CDR3 loop: CASSEQGGLWNTEAFF. The CDR3 coding sequence is TGTGCCAGCAGTGAACAAGGGGGCCTCTGGAACACTGAAGCTTTCTTT. The gene calls are TRBV6-1 and TRBJ1-1; TRBD1 agrees at 7 bases. The CDR3 runs 16 residues. V lost 2 bases, J lost 1 base, and 7 bases stayed unmatched. Germline V gene data show CDR1 as MNHNS and CDR2 as SASEGT.

This chain uses TRBV11-3 with TRBJ2-6; TRBD1 aligns across 9 bases. The CDR3 runs to 19 residues. Unmatched junction bases numbered 15, after V lost 5 bases and J lost 4 bases. Germline V lookup: CDR1 SGHNT, CDR2 YENEEA. CDR3 amino acids: CASSPSPGQGSTGANVLTF. The CDR3 DNA is TGTGCCAGCAGCCCGTCACCGGGACAGGGATCAACCGGGGCCAACGTCCTGACTTTC.

The chain combines TRBV3-1 (or the pseudogene TRBV3-2) with TRBJ2-5; the match to TRBD2 covers 13 bases. The V gene end was trimmed by 4 bases and the J gene end by 5 bases; junction bases not matched to a gene: 4. The CDR3 covers 15 residues. CDR1 is LGHDT and CDR2 is YNNKEL in the germline V gene (reference sequence). Here the CDR3 reads CASSPGTSGMETQYF. The CDR3 region has the DNA TGTGCCAGCAGCCCCGGGACTAGCGGGATGGAGACCCAGTACTTC.

The J gene is TRBJ1-1, the V gene TRBV5-4; 7 positions agree with TRBD1. After removal of 5 bases from V and 0 bases from J, the junction contained 7 bases not matched to a gene. CDR1 is SGHNT, CDR2 YYREEE, per germline (reference sequence). The CDR3 extends over 15 amino acids. The CDR3, as DNA: TGTGCCAGCAGTTTAAAGGACAGGATGAACACTGAAGCTTTCTTT. Encoded protein: CASSLKDRMNTEAFF. Full variable domain (remainder filled in from reference TRBV5-4 and TRBJ1-1): ETGVTQSPTHLIKTRGQQVTLRCSSQSGHNTVSWYQQALGQGPQFIFQYYREEENGRGNFPPRFSGLQFPNYSSELNVNALELDDSALYLCASSLKDRMNTEAFFGQGTRLTVV.

At least ten counts were recorded for this clone. The V and J genes are TRBV27 and TRBJ2-7; maybe TRBD1 (5 bases). The CDR3 consists of 15 residues. V was shortened by 5 bases and J by 0 bases, with 14 bases between the two germline ends. Germline CDR1 MNHEY, CDR2 SMNVEV (reference sequence). CDR3 protein: CASSPDGHSSYEQYF. CDR3 DNA sequence: TGTGCCAGCAGTCCTGACGGACATAGCTCCTACGAGCAGTACTTC.

In this sample, this clone turned up once. The V and J genes are TRBV15 and TRBJ1-5; D unclear. Trimming removed 4 bases at V and 2 bases at J, with 15 bases between. The CDR3 runs 16 residues. The germline V gene has CDR1 LNHNV and CDR2 YYDKDF (reference sequence). The CDR3 sequence: CATSKSRGYGNQPQHF. Here the CDR3 DNA reads TGTGCCACCAGCAAATCTCGAGGGTACGGCAATCAGCCCCAGCATTTT.

The genes are TRBV12-5 and TRBJ2-1, with a weak D call TRBD2 (5 bases). V gave up 2 bases and J gave up 6 bases, with 8 bases separating them. This CDR3 is 13 amino acids long. CDR1 and CDR2 (germline): LGHNT, FRNRAP. The CDR3 region is CASGLNGINEQFF. CDR3 in DNA: TGTGCTAGTGGTTTGAACGGGATCAATGAGCAGTTCTTC.

The chain uses TRBV5-1 and TRBJ2-1, with D possibly being TRBD1 (6 bases). V lost 0 bases, J lost 9 bases, and 10 bases lay in between. CDR1 is SGHRS and CDR2 is YFSETQ in the germline V gene. This CDR3 has 13 residues. The CDR3 sequence: CASSLGQGSEQFF. DNA of the CDR3: TGCGCCAGCAGCTTGGGGCAGGGGAGTGAGCAGTTCTTC.